What follows is one T cell receptor beta chain and its context. The data stem from a study of T cell responses to AZD1222 COVID-19 vaccine. Between the trimmed V and J ends, which lost 5 bases and 4 bases, there was a span of 21 bases. The length of the CDR3 is 17 residues. Germline CDR1 reads SEHNR; CDR2 reads FQNEAQ (reference sequence). Libraries were prepared by immunoSEQ multiplex PCR; TCRdb keeps only in-frame clonotypes and omits some of them. The table shows some 150,000 clones, with roughly 90% occurring only once. The chain recombines TRBV7-9 with TRBJ2-1, with D perhaps given as TRBD1 or TRBD2 (5 bases each). The specimen comprised peripheral blood, sampled 28 days after the second AZD1222 dose. This clonotype originated in an adult who received the AZD1222 COVID-19 vaccine. The CDR3 DNA sequence: TGTGCCAGCAGCCCGCGAGGGGACGCTATATCTTACAATGAGCAGTTCTTC. Translated, it gives CASSPRGDAISYNEQFF.